A selection of T cell receptor beta chains follows, all from one sample in a study of blood T cells in healthy people across ages. TCRdb reprocessed the 5' RACE reads via MiXCR and lists one record per CDR3 protein. The sample holds about 1,800,000 distinct CDR3 sequences, 28% seen once. Sequences were obtained from blood. These receptors all stem from a woman aged 30 to 39 in good health. Both conserved end residues are part of each CDR3. D genes are given only for firm matches. Size values are once, few and many counts, or a class for expanded clones, and some rows have none.

clone size	V gene	D gene	CDR3 length	J gene	CDR3 protein	CDR3 DNA
.	TRBV10-3	TRBD1	14	TRBJ1-6	CAISAGTGNSPLHF	TGTGCCATCAGTGCCGGGACAGGCAATTCACCCCTCCACTTT
few	TRBV12-3/TRBV12-4	TRBD2	16	TRBJ2-5	CASRKLSGGVQETQYF	TGTGCCAGCAGAAAGCTTAGCGGGGGGGTCCAAGAGACCCAGTACTTC
many	TRBV18	.	14	TRBJ2-5	CASSPTGQQETQYF	TGTGCCAGCAGTCCAACCGGACAGCAAGAGACCCAGTACTTC
many	TRBV12-3/TRBV12-4	.	14	TRBJ1-4	CASSPWTMGEKLFF	TGTGCCAGCAGTCCCTGGACAATGGGGGAAAAACTGTTTTTT
.	TRBV5-5	.	12	TRBJ1-3	CASSLAQDTIYF	TGTGCCAGCAGCTTGGCCCAGGACACCATATATTTT
.	TRBV25-1	TRBD2	16	TRBJ2-1	CASSEFGTSGRDEQFF	TGTGCCAGTAGTGAATTCGGGACTAGCGGGAGAGATGAGCAGTTCTTC
.	TRBV4-1	TRBD1	15	TRBJ2-5	CASSQPGTGAETRYF	TGCGCCAGCAGCCAACCCGGGACAGGGGCCGAGACCCGGTACTTC
few	TRBV5-1	TRBD1	14	TRBJ2-7	CASSSRDRDNELYF	TGCGCCAGCAGCTCCCGGGACAGGGACAACGAGCTGTACTTC
few	TRBV28	.	12	TRBJ2-7	CASSLRQGKQYF	TGTGCCAGCAGTTTACGGCAGGGAAAGCAGTACTTC
many	TRBV29-1	.	9	TRBJ2-1	CSDGNEQFF	TGCAGCGACGGGAATGAGCAGTTCTTC
.	TRBV5-6	TRBD2	18	TRBJ2-3	CASSLRPWERGYTDTQYF	TGTGCCAGCAGCTTGCGGCCTTGGGAGCGGGGATACACAGATACGCAGTATTTT
.	TRBV29-1	.	13	TRBJ1-2	CSVVGIPRYGYTF	TGCAGCGTTGTAGGCATTCCGAGGTATGGCTACACCTTC
few	TRBV7-2	TRBD1	17	TRBJ2-6	CASSSGQGAAGANVLTF	TGTGCCAGCAGCTCCGGACAGGGGGCGGCTGGGGCCAACGTCCTGACTTTC
once	TRBV5-1	.	14	TRBJ2-5	CASSFILAQETQYF	TGCGCCAGCAGCTTTATCCTAGCCCAAGAGACCCAGTACTTC
.	TRBV3-1	.	14	TRBJ2-3	CASSRDSVGRAQYF	TGTGCCAGCAGCCGTGACAGCGTTGGGCGGGCGCAGTATTTT
few	TRBV12-3/TRBV12-4	TRBD2	16	TRBJ2-3	CASNLLAGENIDTQYF	TGTGCCAGCAACCTACTAGCGGGGGAGAATATAGATACGCAGTATTTT
.	TRBV2	.	14	TRBJ2-2	CASKDSLNTGELFF	TGTGCCAGCAAGGACAGTTTGAACACCGGGGAGCTGTTTTTT
.	TRBV11-2	.	15	TRBJ1-4	CASSPVAGVDEKLFF	TGTGCCAGCAGCCCGGTGGCTGGGGTTGATGAAAAACTGTTTTTT
.	TRBV7-6	TRBD2	18	TRBJ2-1	CASSLAPGAGGASNEQFF	TGTGCCAGCAGCTTAGCGCCGGGAGCGGGGGGGGCTTCTAATGAGCAGTTCTTC
many	TRBV12-3/TRBV12-4	.	12	TRBJ2-1	CASSLEGMKQFF	TGTGCCAGCAGTTTAGAGGGGATGAAGCAGTTCTTC
few	TRBV7-9	.	13	TRBJ1-2	CASSFISDPGYTF	TGTGCCAGCAGCTTCATATCCGACCCTGGCTACACCTTC
few	TRBV18	TRBD2	15	TRBJ2-7	CASSFEIAGGNEQYF	TGTGCCAGCTCATTCGAGATAGCGGGGGGCAACGAGCAGTACTTC